The entry below describes one TCR beta chain. The CDR3 totals 14 residues. Germline V lookup: CDR1 SGHTA, CDR2 FQGTGA. J was trimmed by 4 bases and V by 5 bases; bases with no gene match: 6. The sample originates from a study of blood T cell repertoires in COVID-19. Original data processing: Cell counts per sample came from amplifying reference gene primers. Profiling relied on immunoSEQ multiplex PCR, and the TCRdb table lists in-frame clones only, not all of them. That table gives V, J and clone size, and the DNA gave D and trimming. The sample shows about 190,000 clones, roughly 89% of them seen only once.

The sample taken for sequencing was peripheral blood. V is TRBV7-3 and J is TRBJ2-3, with TRBD2 matching over 7 bases. This TCR came from a man aged 35-49 years with acute or convalescent COVID-19. The CDR3 sequence: CASSSGAGADTQYF. As DNA, the CDR3 is TGTGCCAGCAGCAGCGGGGCCGGGGCAGATACGCAGTATTTT. Full variable domain (rest looked up from reference TRBV7-3 and TRBJ2-3): GAGVSQTPSNKVTEKGKYVELRCDPISGHTALYWYRQSLGQGPEFLIYFQGTGAADDSGLPNDRFFAVRPEGSVSTLKIQRTERGDSAVYLCASSSGAGADTQYFGPGTRLTVL.